One sample yielded the 3 T cell receptor beta chains listed below, sequenced in a study of cytomegalovirus exposure and HLA in healthy donors. Sequenced by immunoSEQ multiplex PCR; TCRdb stores in-frame clones only, minus some. There are 200,000 or so clones in the sample; roughly 84% occur only once, and around an eighth lies in the top ten. The specimen sequenced was PBMCs. These receptors were taken from a woman aged 25 to 39 in good health and CMV-seropositive.

The chain couples TRBV7-2 to TRBJ2-7; 11 bases align to TRBD2. The CDR3 runs 15 residues. Germline CDR1 reads SGHTA; CDR2 reads FQGNSA. J lost 7 bases, V lost 1 base, and 6 bases had no gene match. The CDR3 here is CASSLELAGVGEQYF. The CDR3 region has the DNA TGTGCCAGCAGCTTAGAACTAGCGGGAGTAGGGGAGCAGTACTTC.

The chain recombines TRBV6-1 with TRBJ2-3; 9 bases fit TRBD2. Trimming removed 4 bases from V and 8 bases from J; junction bases left unmatched: 10. Germline V CDR1 and CDR2: MNHNS, SASEGT. The CDR3 loop spans 15 amino acids. The CDR3 protein is CASSVIAGDRGTQYF. As DNA, the CDR3 is TGTGCCAGCAGTGTAATAGCGGGAGATCGGGGTACGCAGTATTTT.

The table lists this clone with a count of one. Here the CDR3 DNA reads TGTGCCAGCAGCTTATTGGGACAGGGGGCAAATGAGCAGTTCTTC. Translating it yields CASSLLGQGANEQFF. The chain carries TRBV7-2 and TRBJ2-1; 12 bases align to TRBD1. The V and J ends lost 2 bases and 7 bases, in that order; junction bases with no gene match: 3. Per the germline V gene, CDR1 is SGHTA and CDR2 is FQGNSA. The CDR3 is made up of 15 amino acids. Based on the CDR3 plus reference TRBV7-2 and TRBJ2-1, the full variable domain is GAGVSQSPSNKVTEKGKDVELRCDPISGHTALYWYRQSLGQGLEFLIYFQGNSAPDKSGLPSDRFSAERTGGSVSTLTIQRTQQEDSAVYLCASSLLGQGANEQFFGPGTRLTVL.